This T cell receptor beta chain is from a study of T-cell reconstitution after alpha-beta-depleted transplantation in children. Study results and limitations: For some patients, TCRbeta diversity was high at day 60 because of recipient T cells and thymic progenitors that survived. About two months after transplant, alpha-beta T cells reportedly came from several hundred expanded graft clones. T-cell numbers and diversity one year post-transplant derived largely from freshly generated T cells.

Per the germline V gene, CDR1 is SGHDN and CDR2 is FVKESK. With 2 bases removed from V and 0 bases from J, the gap between germline ends came to 11 bases. This CDR3 has 16 amino acids. It was with unique molecular identifiers that the TCRbeta library was prepared. TCRdb analysed the PCR reads with MiXCR anew, one entry per CDR3 protein. The sample has 670,000 or so distinct CDR3 sequences, 10% to 15% seen once; the top ten hold 0.79%. This clonotype has only a few counts. Antigen: not known. Sequencing used PBMCs, obtained before TCRalphabeta/CD19-depleted stem cell transplant. The V and J genes are TRBV14 and TRBJ2-1, with a weak D call TRBD2 (6 bases). This TCR came from a girl aged 2-10 years with congenital amegakaryocytic thrombocytopenia, due to receive a stem cell transplant. The CDR3 DNA reads TGTGCCAGCAGCCAACTAGGCGGGGCCTCCTACAATGAGCAGTTCTTC. Its translation is CASSQLGGASYNEQFF.